This passage covers 4 T cell receptor beta chains from one sample sequenced in a study of Graves' ophthalmopathy and Graves' hyperthyroidism. Transcripts of RNA were the source for amplifying TCR beta CDR3 regions. A first-round RT-PCR used HTBI primers, followed by a second-round multiplex PCR. Using its own MiXCR run on the multiplex PCR reads, TCRdb lists one record per CDR3 protein. The sample includes 650,000 to 900,000 distinct CDR3 sequences, 40% of them seen just once. Sequencing input: peripheral blood. All receptors come from an adult man with Graves' ophthalmopathy.

The chain links TRBV2 to TRBJ1-1; a weak D match, TRBD1 (5 bases). The germline V gene has CDR1 SNHLY and CDR2 FYNNEI. The CDR3 spans 14 residues. Deletions cut 6 bases from V and 1 base from J, with 12 bases between. The CDR3 spells CASRIDTGNTEAFF. DNA of the CDR3: TGTGCCAGCAGAATTGACACAGGGAACACTGAAGCTTTCTTT.

This sequence joins TRBV19 and TRBJ1-1; TRBD1 matches 9 bases. CDR1 and CDR2 from the germline V gene are LNHDA and SQIVND (reference sequence). The J segment lost 4 bases and the V segment lost 4 bases, leaving 13 bases of the junction unmatched. The CDR3 extends over 17 amino acids. CDR3 sequence reads: CASSSPGQGLSGTEAFF. The CDR3 region has the DNA TGTGCCAGTAGTAGTCCGGGACAGGGTTTGTCGGGCACTGAAGCTTTCTTT.

In its sample, this clonotype was seen a few times. The chain recombines TRBV13 with TRBJ1-3; no definite D call. Germline CDR1 and CDR2: PRHDT and FYEKMQ (reference sequence). CDR3 size: 14 residues. V was clipped by 5 bases and J by 2 bases, with 10 bases between them. CDR3 region: CASSPRTTGNTIYF. In nucleotides, the CDR3 is TGTGCCAGCAGCCCACGGACTACTGGAAACACCATATATTTT.

In regard to this clonotype: This could be a read error, since a much larger clone is one nucleotide away. This rearrangement joins TRBV7-9 to TRBJ1-2; 9 bases map to TRBD1. The CDR3 loop spans 14 amino acids. CDR1 SEHNR and CDR2 FQNEAQ come from the germline V gene (reference sequence). The J segment lost 4 bases and the V segment lost 3 bases, leaving 3 bases of the junction unmatched. The CDR3 DNA reads as TGTGCCAGCAGCTTTGGGACAGGGTCCTATGGCTACACCTTC. It specifies CASSFGTGSYGYTF.